These T cell receptor beta chains were read from a single sample in a study of shared clonotypes between healthy human individuals. Profiled with immunoSEQ multiplex PCR; TCRdb holds only in-frame clones, not every one. The sample yields about 650,000 clones, nearly 97% seen once. Sequenced input: naive CD8+ T cells sorted from blood. The origin of the receptors is a woman aged 25 to 39 in good health. The CDR3 runs from the conserved cysteine through the conserved F or W. The order of the fields is D gene, clone size, V gene, J gene, CDR3 protein, CDR3 DNA. The D gene is left open where the match is weak. Clone sizes are given selectively: once, few, many, or a class where the clone is expanded.

d_call: -; clone_size: -; v_call: TRBV28; j_call: TRBJ2-7; cdr3_aa: CASSFKVPYEQYF; cdr3_nt: TGTGCCAGCAGTTTTAAGGTTCCCTACGAGCAGTACTTC
d_call: -; clone_size: -; v_call: TRBV7-9; j_call: TRBJ2-7; cdr3_aa: CASSFLAESEQYF; cdr3_nt: TGTGCCAGCAGCTTTCTAGCCGAAAGTGAGCAGTACTTC
d_call: TRBD1; clone_size: -; v_call: TRBV6-5; j_call: TRBJ2-7; cdr3_aa: CASSYSRTGGAYEQYF; cdr3_nt: TGTGCCAGCAGTTACTCTAGGACAGGGGGGGCCTACGAGCAGTACTTC
d_call: TRBD2; clone_size: once; v_call: TRBV6-1; j_call: TRBJ2-2; cdr3_aa: CASSEGTSGTDGELFF; cdr3_nt: TGTGCCAGCAGTGAAGGGACTAGCGGGACTGACGGGGAGCTGTTTTTT
d_call: -; clone_size: -; v_call: TRBV7-9; j_call: TRBJ2-2; cdr3_aa: CASSPLVGRSTGELFF; cdr3_nt: TGTGCCAGCAGCCCGCTTGTAGGGCGGAGCACCGGGGAGCTGTTTTTT
d_call: -; clone_size: -; v_call: TRBV30; j_call: TRBJ1-1; cdr3_aa: CAWTGLEGDAEAFF; cdr3_nt: TGTGCCTGGACGGGCTTGGAGGGGGACGCTGAAGCTTTCTTT
d_call: -; clone_size: -; v_call: TRBV5-6; j_call: TRBJ2-2; cdr3_aa: CASSLAVWNTGELFF; cdr3_nt: TGTGCCAGCAGCTTGGCGGTCTGGAACACCGGGGAGCTGTTTTTT
d_call: TRBD2; clone_size: -; v_call: TRBV10-2; j_call: TRBJ2-7; cdr3_aa: CASSVGRVYEQYF; cdr3_nt: TGCGCCAGCAGTGTCGGGAGGGTCTACGAGCAGTACTTC
d_call: -; clone_size: once; v_call: TRBV4-1; j_call: TRBJ2-4; cdr3_aa: CASSQQGNIQYF; cdr3_nt: TGCGCCAGCAGCCAACAGGGGAACATTCAGTACTTC
d_call: TRBD1; clone_size: -; v_call: TRBV11-2; j_call: TRBJ1-2; cdr3_aa: CASSYTGGVSGYTF; cdr3_nt: TGTGCCAGCAGTTACACAGGGGGCGTAAGTGGCTACACCTTC
d_call: TRBD2; clone_size: -; v_call: TRBV6-1; j_call: TRBJ2-1; cdr3_aa: CASSGGLAGPYNEQFF; cdr3_nt: TGTGCCAGCAGTGGGGGACTAGCGGGCCCCTACAATGAGCAGTTCTTC
d_call: -; clone_size: -; v_call: TRBV11-2; j_call: TRBJ2-5; cdr3_aa: CASSLVWGNGRETQYF; cdr3_nt: TGTGCCAGCAGCTTAGTCTGGGGGAATGGACGAGAGACCCAGTACTTC
d_call: -; clone_size: -; v_call: TRBV5-6; j_call: TRBJ1-1; cdr3_aa: CASSFVGNTEAFF; cdr3_nt: TGTGCCAGCAGCTTCGTCGGCAACACTGAAGCTTTCTTT
d_call: TRBD2; clone_size: -; v_call: TRBV9; j_call: TRBJ2-1; cdr3_aa: CASSVRREGSDEQFF; cdr3_nt: TGTGCCAGCAGCGTCCGGCGGGAGGGCAGTGATGAGCAGTTCTTC
d_call: TRBD2; clone_size: -; v_call: TRBV27; j_call: TRBJ2-2; cdr3_aa: CASRSGAGVLTGELFF; cdr3_nt: TGTGCCAGCAGGTCTGGAGCGGGAGTCTTAACCGGGGAGCTGTTTTTT
d_call: -; clone_size: once; v_call: TRBV7-9; j_call: TRBJ1-1; cdr3_aa: CASSLVFLNTEAFF; cdr3_nt: TGTGCCAGCAGCTTAGTTTTCTTGAACACTGAAGCTTTCTTT
d_call: -; clone_size: -; v_call: TRBV11-1; j_call: TRBJ1-5; cdr3_aa: CASSSTGDSNQPQHF; cdr3_nt: TGTGCCAGCAGCTCGACAGGTGATAGCAATCAGCCCCAGCATTTT
d_call: -; clone_size: -; v_call: TRBV9; j_call: TRBJ2-7; cdr3_aa: CASSSQGDEQYF; cdr3_nt: TGTGCCAGCAGCTCACAGGGTGACGAGCAGTACTTC
d_call: TRBD2; clone_size: once; v_call: TRBV2; j_call: TRBJ2-7; cdr3_aa: CASDQRGYEQYF; cdr3_nt: TGTGCCAGCGATCAGCGGGGCTACGAGCAGTACTTC
d_call: -; clone_size: -; v_call: TRBV6-5; j_call: TRBJ1-1; cdr3_aa: CASSPDRMNTEAFF; cdr3_nt: TGTGCCAGCAGTCCCGACAGGATGAACACTGAAGCTTTCTTT
d_call: -; clone_size: -; v_call: TRBV27; j_call: TRBJ1-1; cdr3_aa: CASSFLGTYKAFF; cdr3_nt: TGTGCCAGCAGTTTTTTAGGGACATATAAAGCTTTCTTT
d_call: -; clone_size: -; v_call: TRBV9; j_call: TRBJ2-7; cdr3_aa: CASSPWGSGEQYF; cdr3_nt: TGTGCCAGCAGTCCTTGGGGGTCCGGCGAGCAGTACTTC
d_call: TRBD1; clone_size: -; v_call: TRBV28; j_call: TRBJ1-5; cdr3_aa: CASSLPAHRGLVFFYQPQHF; cdr3_nt: TGTGCCAGCAGTTTACCCGCCCACAGGGGGCTCGTATTTTTTTATCAGCCCCAGCATTTT
d_call: -; clone_size: once; v_call: TRBV6-4; j_call: TRBJ2-5; cdr3_aa: CASSDSNRNWETQYF; cdr3_nt: TGTGCCAGCAGTGACTCGAATAGGAATTGGGAGACCCAGTACTTC
d_call: -; clone_size: once; v_call: TRBV27; j_call: TRBJ2-1; cdr3_aa: CASSPGGHNEQFF; cdr3_nt: TGTGCCAGCAGCCCCGGGGGGCACAATGAGCAGTTCTTC
d_call: TRBD2; clone_size: -; v_call: TRBV27; j_call: TRBJ2-7; cdr3_aa: CASSPASGSMYEQYF; cdr3_nt: TGTGCCAGCAGTCCAGCTAGCGGGAGTATGTACGAGCAGTACTTC
d_call: -; clone_size: few; v_call: TRBV4-1; j_call: TRBJ1-4; cdr3_aa: CASSQVAGLNNEKLFF; cdr3_nt: TGCGCCAGCAGCCAAGTAGCCGGACTGAACAATGAAAAACTGTTTTTT
d_call: TRBD1; clone_size: -; v_call: TRBV5-1; j_call: TRBJ2-5; cdr3_aa: CASSPGTGVGLETQYF; cdr3_nt: TGCGCCAGCAGCCCCGGGACAGGGGTGGGGTTAGAGACCCAGTACTTC
d_call: -; clone_size: -; v_call: TRBV5-1; j_call: TRBJ2-1; cdr3_aa: CASSLAGYELEQFF; cdr3_nt: TGCGCCAGCAGCTTGGCCGGCTACGAATTGGAGCAGTTCTTC
d_call: -; clone_size: -; v_call: TRBV5-4; j_call: TRBJ2-1; cdr3_aa: CAGGDSYNEQFF; cdr3_nt: TGTGCCGGAGGGGATTCCTACAATGAGCAGTTCTTC